This TCR beta chain was identified in a study of shared clonotypes between healthy human individuals. Overall study: Used for every donor were three CD4 naive, three CD4 memory, two CD8 naive and one CD8 memory plate. Study-wide results and limits: Relative to clonotypes present in all four donors, those not shared had lower generation probabilities.

Only in-frame clones appear in the TCRdb table, and some are missing; sequencing was by immunoSEQ multiplex PCR. The sample lists about 660,000 clones, around 74% seen once, with 1.5% to 2% in the top ten. A remark on this clone: Its antigen is still unknown.

The source of this sequence is a woman aged 25 to 39 in good health. Sequencing input: memory CD4+ T cells sorted from blood. The subset denotes: CD45RA-negative fraction.

The CDR3 bases are TGTGCCAGCAGTGCCAGCACAGATACGCAGTATTTT. Translation gives CASSASTDTQYF. V gene TRBV6-6 combines with J gene TRBJ2-3; D is uncertain. Trimming left V 5 bases short and J 0 bases short, with 3 bases between. Germline V lookup: CDR1 MNHNY, CDR2 SVGAGI (reference sequence). There are 12 residues in the CDR3.